This T cell receptor (beta chain) was sequenced for a study of OX40 agonist ivuxolimab in advanced cancers. Study as a whole: Patients with hepatocellular carcinoma, melanoma, renal cell or head and neck cancer made up the dose-escalation patients. Subjects had a mean age of about 61 years, with a range of about 23 to 85; just over 80% were male.

Using immunoSEQ multiplex PCR, the repertoire was profiled, and TCRdb retains in-frame clones only, with some absent. The data show fewer than 70,000 clones, with 80% to 90% seen just once and about 3% held by the top ten. Study results and limitations: Expanded clones tended on average to be more numerous among CD8+ T cells than CD4+. Compared with others, partial responders at 0.1-3.0 mg/kg displayed clonal expansion among the lowest.

About this clone: Antigen specificity is unknown.

This CDR3 has 13 amino acids. The junction had 3 bases not matched to a gene; V was cut back by 4 bases and J by 4 bases. Germline V gene data show CDR1 as MNHEY and CDR2 as SMNVEV (reference sequence). The V call is TRBV27, the J call TRBJ1-2, with 7 nucleotides matching TRBD1. This clonotype was obtained from an adult with an advanced solid tumor such as melanoma, head and neck, liver or kidney cancer. This specimen consisted of CD4+ or CD8+ T cells sorted from blood, obtained in a trial of the OX40 agonist ivuxolimab. The CDR3, as DNA: TGTGCCAGCAGTTACAGGGGCCTCTATGGCTACACCTTC. Translated: CASSYRGLYGYTF.